These 19 T cell receptor beta chains share one sample of origin, sequenced in a study of shared clonotypes between healthy human individuals. Naive CD8 cells were CD45RO-negative, positively selected for CCR7, excluding terminally differentiated effector memory CD45RA+ cells. Libraries were prepared by immunoSEQ multiplex PCR; TCRdb keeps only in-frame clonotypes and omits some of them. This sample has hundreds of thousands of clones, with roughly 95% found just once. Sequenced: naive CD8+ T cells sorted from blood. The receptors shown here come from a woman aged 30 to 39 in good health.

CDR3 nucleotide sequence: TGTGCCAGCACCCGCGCTACCAATTGGAATGAGCAGTTCTTC. It yields the protein CASTRATNWNEQFF. The V and J genes are TRBV7-9 and TRBJ2-1; unclear D gene. Germline V gives CDR1 SEHNR, CDR2 FQNEAQ (reference sequence). The ends were cut back, 7 bases at V and 7 bases at J, with 17 bases in the middle. The CDR3 is 14 amino acids. The whole variable domain, filled in from reference TRBV7-9 and TRBJ2-1, reads DTGVSQNPRHKITKRGQNVTFRCDPISEHNRLYWYRQTLGQGPEFLTYFQNEAQLEKSRLLSDRFSAERPKGSFSTLEIQRTEQGDSAMYLCASTRATNWNEQFFGPGTRLTVL.

The chain couples TRBV28 to TRBJ1-1; TRBD1 agrees at 7 bases. V shed 6 bases, J shed 7 bases, and the junction held 8 bases outside the gene matches. From germline, CDR1 is MDHEN and CDR2 SYDVKM. This CDR3 region has 13 residues. This CDR3 is CASRNRQGNEAFF. The CDR3 DNA follows: TGTGCCAGCAGAAACCGACAGGGCAATGAAGCTTTCTTT. Complete variable domain (other parts from reference TRBV28 and TRBJ1-1): DVKVTQSSRYLVKRTGEKVFLECVQDMDHENMFWYRQDPGLGLRLIYFSYDVKMKEKGDIPEGYSVSREKKERFSLILESASTNQTSMYLCASRNRQGNEAFFGQGTRLTVV.

The chain couples TRBV7-2 to TRBJ2-2, with 9 bases that match TRBD1. Germline values: CDR1 SGHTA, CDR2 FQGNSA. Trimming took 3 bases from V and 5 from J; bases not matched to a gene: 1. The length of the CDR3 is 14 residues. Here the CDR3 DNA reads TGTGCCAGCAGCTTCGACAGGGGGACCGGGGAGCTGTTTTTT. Protein sequence: CASSFDRGTGELFF.

The V gene is TRBV9, the J gene TRBJ2-7; 7 bases are a match to TRBD2. This CDR3 has 13 residues. The germline V gene has CDR1 SGDLS and CDR2 YYNGEE. The trim removed 3 bases at V and 6 bases at J, leaving 6 bases unmatched. The CDR3 region has the DNA TGTGCCAGCAGCGGGGAGGGGCTCGGCGAGCAGTACTTC. This codes for CASSGEGLGEQYF.

In its sample, this clone was seen once. The chain links TRBV6-6 to TRBJ2-5; TRBD1 is a possible D gene (6 bases). CDR1 MNHNY and CDR2 SVGAGI come from the germline V gene (reference sequence). The CDR3 runs to 13 residues. Trimming stripped 8 bases from V and 2 bases from J, with 12 bases between. The CDR3 coding sequence is TGTGCCAGCTGGGACACGCGACAAGAGACCCAGTACTTC. Its protein is CASWDTRQETQYF.

Only one count was recorded for this clone. CDR3 loop: CSVEGESRGNNEQFF. The CDR3 nucleotides are TGCAGCGTTGAAGGTGAGAGTCGAGGGAACAATGAGCAGTTCTTC. The V gene is TRBV29-1, the J gene TRBJ2-1; a weak D match, TRBD2 (5 bases). Germline V lookup: CDR1 SQVTM, CDR2 ANQGSEA. The CDR3 loop spans 15 amino acids. Trimming stripped 1 base from V and 5 bases from J, with 15 bases between.

The chain employs TRBV6-5 and TRBJ2-7; D ambiguous. The CDR3 contains 13 residues. Germline lookup yields CDR1 MNHEY and CDR2 SVGAGI. The V end was cut by 0 bases, the J end by 6 bases, with 9 bases between. CDR3 DNA sequence: TGTGCCAGCAGTTACTCGCCCGGGTCCGAGCAGTACTTC. Amino acids: CASSYSPGSEQYF.

The CDR3 region has the DNA TGTGCCAGCAGTGGCAACAGGGGAACTGGCTCGGAGCTGTTTTTT. As protein: CASSGNRGTGSELFF. The chain recombines TRBV25-1 with TRBJ2-2; 7 bases match TRBD1. CDR1 and CDR2 from the germline V gene are MGHDK and SYGVNS. The J segment lost 10 bases and the V segment lost 4 bases, leaving 12 bases of the junction unmatched. The CDR3 totals 15 residues.

This clone appeared a single time. The chain is built from TRBV28 and TRBJ2-7, with TRBD2 identical over 12 bases. The CDR3 is 18 residues long. Trimming removed 3 bases from V and 0 bases from J; junction bases left unmatched: 9. Germline V gene lookup returns CDR1 MDHEN and CDR2 SYDVKM. The CDR3 reads CASSFPRTSGASSYEQYF. In DNA form, the CDR3 reads TGTGCCAGCAGTTTCCCCCGGACTAGCGGGGCGAGCTCCTACGAGCAGTACTTC.

Only a few counts were recorded for this clone. The chain combines TRBV7-8 with TRBJ1-5; the D gene is possibly TRBD1 (5 bases). This CDR3 region has 17 residues. Trimming cost V 7 bases and J 1 base, with 20 bases left between them. The germline gives CDR1 SGHVS, CDR2 FQNEAQ. Written as DNA, the CDR3 is TGTGCCAGCATCGAACACCAGAGGGGCTTAAGCAATCAGCCCCAGCATTTT. It codes for CASIEHQRGLSNQPQHF.

V gene TRBV20-1 combines with J gene TRBJ2-7; D gene ambiguous. CDR1 and CDR2 from the germline V gene are DFQATT and SNEGSKA (reference sequence). The CDR3 length is 11 residues. V was trimmed by 6 bases and J by 2 bases, leaving 8 bases between them. CDR3: CSAKLTYEQYF. The CDR3 DNA follows: TGCAGTGCCAAACTAACCTACGAGCAGTACTTC.

This clone was picked up one time. This chain connects TRBV7-6 to TRBJ2-1; tentatively, D is TRBD2 (5 bases). This CDR3 region has 15 residues. Germline V gene data show CDR1 as SGHVS and CDR2 as FNYEAQ. Trimming removed 3 bases at V and 0 bases at J, with 9 bases between. CDR3 coding DNA: TGTGCCAGCAGCTTGGACTTGAGCTCCTACAATGAGCAGTTCTTC. Translated, it gives CASSLDLSSYNEQFF.

This chain uses TRBV28 with TRBJ2-3, with 13 bases that match TRBD2. Germline CDR1 is MDHEN and CDR2 is SYDVKM. The CDR3 contains 13 residues. The V and J ends lost 10 bases and 10 bases, in that order; junction bases with no gene match: 8. CDR3 in DNA: TGTGCCACCGTGGGACTAGCGGGATATGCGCAGTATTTT. It translates to CATVGLAGYAQYF.

A word on this clone: The sample holds other DNA sequences that translate to the same CDR3. The CDR3 spells CASGLYEQYF. The CDR3 nucleotides are TGTGCCAGCGGACTCTACGAGCAGTACTTC. V is TRBV27 and J is TRBJ2-7; possibly TRBD2 for D (5 bases). V was pared by 8 bases and J by 3 bases, with 5 bases between. This CDR3 contains 10 residues. Germline CDR1 reads MNHEY; CDR2 reads SMNVEV (reference sequence).

The chain's CDR3 is CASSVIDGASYEQYF. In DNA, the CDR3 is TGTGCCAGCAGCGTAATTGACGGGGCCTCCTACGAGCAGTACTTC. The chain links TRBV9 to TRBJ2-7; the D gene could be TRBD1 or TRBD2 (5 bases each). V was shortened by 1 base and J by 0 bases, with 11 bases between the two germline ends. This CDR3 spans 15 amino acids. Germline V gene sequence: CDR1 SGDLS, CDR2 YYNGEE.

The CDR3 bases are TGTGCCAGCAGCCCGGGACTAGCGGGAGCCAATGAGCAGTTCTTC. It specifies CASSPGLAGANEQFF. This chain connects TRBV5-6 to TRBJ2-1, with 14 nucleotides matching TRBD2. This CDR3 is built from 15 residues. After removal of 4 bases from V and 6 bases from J, the junction contained 3 bases not matched to a gene. Germline V gives CDR1 SGHDT, CDR2 YYEEEE.

The J gene is TRBJ2-2, the V gene TRBV28, with 11 positions matching TRBD2. The germline V gene has CDR1 MDHEN and CDR2 SYDVKM. The CDR3 consists of 16 residues. V dropped 6 bases and J dropped 3; count of bases not matched to a gene: 6. The CDR3 reads CASRLTSGSYTGELFF. In DNA form, the CDR3 reads TGTGCCAGCAGACTTACTAGCGGGAGTTACACCGGGGAGCTGTTTTTT.

This chain uses TRBV28 with TRBJ2-7; D is possibly TRBD1 (6 bases). Trimming shortened V by 5 bases and J by 4 bases, and 21 bases separated the two germline ends. Germline CDR1 and CDR2: MDHEN and SYDVKM. The CDR3 spans 16 residues. The DNA of the CDR3 is TGTGCCAGCAGTCCCATCGCCGTTCAGGGGTATTACGAGCAGTACTTC. It codes for CASSPIAVQGYYEQYF.

The chain combines TRBV2 with TRBJ1-5; tentatively, D is TRBD1 (6 bases). The CDR3 totals 14 residues. V shed 5 bases and J shed 2 bases, with 10 bases lying between them. The germline CDR1 and CDR2 sequences are SNHLY and FYNNEI. In nucleotides, the CDR3 is TGTGCCAGCAGTTCATCAGGGGGCAATCAGCCCCAGCATTTT. It is translated as CASSSSGGNQPQHF.